These T cell receptor beta chains were read from a single sample in a study of cytomegalovirus exposure and HLA in healthy donors. Here immunoSEQ multiplex PCR was the method, and the copy in TCRdb shows in-frame clones only, minus some. The sample consists of 190,000 or so clones, 82% of them appearing once. Material for sequencing was PBMCs. These receptors originate from a boy between 2 and 15 years old in good health and CMV-seronegative. Both conserved end residues are part of each CDR3. D genes are given only for firm matches. Not every row has a clone size; where given, it reads once, few, many or a size class.

>TRBJ1-1|TRBV18|TRBD1|-
TGTGCCAGCTCACCCCTGGGACAGGGGTTTGAAGCTTTCTTT
CASSPLGQGFEAFF
>TRBJ2-2|TRBV9|-|-
TGTGCCAGCAGCGTAGGCGGGGTCGGGGAGCTGTTTTTT
CASSVGGVGELFF
>TRBJ1-1|TRBV6-1|-|-
TGTGCCAGCAGTGAATCCGGAGGGACTGAAGCTTTCTTT
CASSESGGTEAFF
>TRBJ2-3|TRBV27|-|-
TGTGCCAGCAGTCTCGGGACAGATACGCAGTATTTT
CASSLGTDTQYF
>TRBJ2-3|TRBV4-2|TRBD2|-
TGTGCCAGCAGCCAGGAACTAGCGGGGAGGACAGATACGCAGTATTTT
CASSQELAGRTDTQYF
>TRBJ1-2|TRBV11-2|-|-
TGTGCCAGCAGAGCCGTGGGGGGGCGCAACTATGGCTACACCTTC
CASRAVGGRNYGYTF
>TRBJ2-5|TRBV10-3|-|-
TGTGCCATCAGTGAGACCGGACACAGAAAAGAGACCCAGTACTTC
CAISETGHRKETQYF
>TRBJ2-5|TRBV29-1|TRBD1|-
TGCAGCGTTTCACAGGGGGCCGAGACCCAGTACTTC
CSVSQGAETQYF
>TRBJ1-3|TRBV6-1|-|once
TGTGCCAGCAGTGAAGGGATGACACTTTACGGAAACACCATATATTTT
CASSEGMTLYGNTIYF
>TRBJ2-3|TRBV4-2|TRBD2|-
TGTGCCAGCAGCCCAAGACTAGCGGGCACAGATACGCAGTATTTT
CASSPRLAGTDTQYF
>TRBJ1-1|TRBV7-9|-|-
TGTTCCAGCAGCCAGATGGGGGGGGCCACTGAAGCTTTCTTT
CSSSQMGGATEAFF
>TRBJ1-2|TRBV6-4|-|-
TGTGCCAGCACCGCATTTGCCCCGAACAGGCTCTATGGCTACACCTTC
CASTAFAPNRLYGYTF
>TRBJ2-2|TRBV4-3|-|once
TGCGCCAGCAGCCAAGTCGGAGTTGGCGGGGAGCTGTTTTTT
CASSQVGVGGELFF
>TRBJ1-3|TRBV19|-|-
TGTGCCAGTAGTAATCGAGGGGGGGATCTCTCTGGAAACACCATATATTTT
CASSNRGGDLSGNTIYF
>TRBJ1-1|TRBV7-8|-|few
TGTGCCAGCAGCTTAACAGGGAACACTGAAGCTTTCTTT
CASSLTGNTEAFF
>TRBJ2-5|TRBV5-4|TRBD1|-
TGTGCCAGCAGCTTGGGGACAGGGCAAGAGACCCAGTACTTC
CASSLGTGQETQYF
>TRBJ2-5|TRBV29-1|-|-
TGCAGCGGCTACAGGGGAGGAGAGACCCAGTACTTC
CSGYRGGETQYF
>TRBJ2-6|TRBV11-2|-|-
TGTGCCAGCAGCTCGGGACTCCTGATCACCTCTGGGGCCAACGTCCTGACTTTC
CASSSGLLITSGANVLTF
>TRBJ2-1|TRBV5-1|-|-
TGCGCCAGCAGCTTGGGATATTATACTAGTTCTACCTACAATGAGCAGTTCTTC
CASSLGYYTSSTYNEQFF
>TRBJ1-6|TRBV25-1|TRBD1|-
TGTGCCAGCAGTGATAACAGGGGGAATAATTCACCCCTCCACTTT
CASSDNRGNNSPLHF
>TRBJ1-2|TRBV6-6|TRBD1|-
TGTGCCAGCATCAGACGACAGGGAGGCTATGGCTACACCTTC
CASIRRQGGYGYTF
>TRBJ2-1|TRBV5-4|TRBD1|-
TGTGCCAGCAGCGTGGCGGGACAGGGATTATTGGAGCAGTTCTTC
CASSVAGQGLLEQFF
>TRBJ1-1|TRBV6-6|-|-
TGTGCCAGCAACATGGACAGTTACACTGAAGCTTTCTTT
CASNMDSYTEAFF
>TRBJ1-2|TRBV6-1|-|-
TGTGCCAGCCGAACAGGGCTGGGGGTTTATGGCTACACCTTC
CASRTGLGVYGYTF
>TRBJ1-3|TRBV4-2|-|-
TGTGCCAGCAGCACCCGACGCGGTGGAAACACCATATATTTT
CASSTRRGGNTIYF
>TRBJ2-5|TRBV2|TRBD2|-
TGTGCCAGCAGTGGGACTAGACAAGAGACCCAGTACTTC
CASSGTRQETQYF
>TRBJ2-3|TRBV27|TRBD1|once
TGTGCCAGCAGTTTAGACAGGGACACAGATACGCAGTATTTT
CASSLDRDTDTQYF
>TRBJ2-7|TRBV7-9|TRBD1|-
TGTGCCAGCAGCTCACTAACGGACAGGGCTTACGAGCAGTACTTC
CASSSLTDRAYEQYF
>TRBJ1-4|TRBV27|-|-
TGTGCCAGCAGTCAGGCGCGGGCACCAGGTGAAAAACTGTTTTTT
CASSQARAPGEKLFF
>TRBJ1-1|TRBV7-9|-|-
TGTGCCAGCAGCTCTCAGCCGGGCGGGAAAAACACTGAAGCTTTCTTT
CASSSQPGGKNTEAFF
>TRBJ1-6|TRBV5-4|-|-
TGTGCCAGCAGCTTGGAAGCAGGTCGGAATTCACCCCTCCACTTT
CASSLEAGRNSPLHF
>TRBJ2-3|TRBV15|-|few
TGTGCCACTTCCAGGGGCACGGGCACAGATACGCAGTATTTT
CATSRGTGTDTQYF